In this sample, the clone carrying this TCR beta chain turned up many times. Its antigen is unknown. The data stem from a study of early T cells in non-severe SARS-CoV-2 infection. Germline V gene sequence: CDR1 LGHNA, CDR2 YNFKEQ. The V segment lost 4 bases and the J segment 7 bases; nucleotides outside the gene matches: 13. The CDR3 is made up of 17 amino acids. Study observations and caveats: Clonotype matching in VDJdb favored anti-spike CD8 responses and did not capture private and CD4 specificities.

TCRdb ran MiXCR on the 5' RACE reads and lists one entry per CDR3 protein. Here the sample spans about 66,000 distinct CDR3 sequences, 13% being singletons. The V gene is TRBV4-2, the J gene TRBJ1-6; TRBD1 agrees at 7 bases. This sequence was found in an adult who was a healthcare worker with PCR-confirmed SARS-CoV-2 infection or an uninfected control (not recorded which). The source material was whole blood. CDR3 protein: CASSREDNRGRNSPLHF. The CDR3 bases are TGTGCCAGCAGCCGGGAGGATAACAGGGGACGCAATTCACCCCTCCACTTT.